This entry lists 30 T cell receptor beta chains sequenced from one sample in a study of blood T cell repertoires in COVID-19. Assay used: immunoSEQ multiplex PCR; TCRdb lists only in-frame clones, some missing. The data show roughly 380,000 clones, approximately 87% seen once. The sequenced material came from PBMCs or T cells enriched from blood (not recorded which). Every receptor here comes from a man younger than 45 who had recovered from COVID-19.

The sample holds one count of this clone. The V gene is TRBV18, the J gene TRBJ2-7; maybe TRBD1 (5 bases). This CDR3 contains 14 residues. Trimming took 3 bases from V and 2 from J, leaving 11 bases between them. Germline V gene sequence: CDR1 KGHSH, CDR2 LQKENI. The CDR3 reads CASSPTVGTYEQYF. CDR3 sequence (DNA): TGTGCCAGCTCACCGACAGTGGGAACCTACGAGCAGTACTTC.

The CDR3 sequence is CASSSTQQGSYEQYF. Written as DNA, the CDR3 is TGTGCCAGCAGTTCCACCCAACAGGGCTCCTACGAGCAGTACTTC. The chain recombines TRBV27 with TRBJ2-7; perhaps TRBD1 as D (6 bases). From germline, CDR1 is MNHEY and CDR2 SMNVEV (reference sequence). The CDR3 is 15 residues long. Trimming left V 4 bases short and J 0 bases short, with 13 bases between.

J is TRBJ2-3 and V is TRBV7-6; 7 bases map to TRBD2. Germline CDR1 and CDR2: SGHVS and FNYEAQ. J lost 2 bases, V lost 4 bases, and 6 bases had no gene match. This CDR3 comprises 15 residues. The CDR3 sequence: CASSSTAGNTDTQYF. In DNA form, the CDR3 reads TGTGCCAGCAGCTCCACAGCGGGGAACACAGATACGCAGTATTTT.

The rearrangement uses TRBV10-3 and TRBJ1-3; D is ambiguous. The CDR3 length is 13 residues. The germline gives CDR1 ENHRY, CDR2 SYGVKD. Trimming cost V 4 bases and J 3 bases, with 7 bases left between them. The chain's CDR3 is CAISGEGGNTIYF. In nucleotides, the CDR3 is TGTGCCATCAGTGGGGAGGGTGGAAACACCATATATTTT.

The rearrangement joins TRBV7-9 to TRBJ1-4, with TRBD1 as a possible D gene (6 bases). The germline V gene has CDR1 SEHNR and CDR2 FQNEAQ (reference sequence). This CDR3 has 14 residues. V lost 5 bases and J 2 bases, leaving 9 bases between the germline ends. The CDR3 DNA is TGTGCCAGCAGCCAAGGACAGACTAATGAAAAACTGTTTTTT. As protein: CASSQGQTNEKLFF.

V and J are TRBV3-1 (or the pseudogene TRBV3-2) and TRBJ2-1, with TRBD1 matching 11 bases. This CDR3 is 15 amino acids long. V dropped 6 bases and J dropped 8; count of bases not matched to a gene: 9. Germline V gives CDR1 LGHDT, CDR2 YNNKEL (reference sequence). The CDR3 here is CASRDPGQGVDEQFF. The DNA for the CDR3 is TGTGCCAGCAGAGACCCGGGACAGGGGGTTGATGAGCAGTTCTTC.

The CDR3, as DNA: TGTGCCTGTACACAGATCATCTCTGGAAACACCATATATTTT. Translating gives CACTQIISGNTIYF. V gene TRBV30 combines with J gene TRBJ1-3; D gene uncertain. Germline V CDR1 and CDR2: GTSNPN, SVGIG (reference sequence). The CDR3 is 14 amino acids. V gave up 6 bases and J gave up 0 bases, with 12 bases separating them.

This clone appeared once. The CDR3 DNA reads as TGTGCCAGCAGCCCCACCCAAGTGACAGAGGCCTACAATGAGCAGTTCTTC. Its translation is CASSPTQVTEAYNEQFF. The chain links TRBV7-8 to TRBJ2-1; possible D gene TRBD1, 5 bases. Germline-derived CDR1 and CDR2 are SGHVS and FQNEAQ. This CDR3 has 17 residues. V gave up 5 bases and J gave up 2 bases, with 19 bases separating them. The whole variable domain, filled in from reference TRBV7-8 and TRBJ2-1, reads GAGVSQSPRYKVAKRGQDVALRCDPISGHVSLFWYQQALGQGPEFLTYFQNEAQLDKSGLPSDRFFAERPEGSVSTLKIQRTQQEDSAVYLCASSPTQVTEAYNEQFFGPGTRLTVL.

The chain links TRBV4-3 to TRBJ2-7; possible D gene TRBD2, 5 bases. V was pared by 4 bases and J by 0 bases, with 13 bases between. CDR1 is LGHNA and CDR2 is YSLEER in the germline V gene. The length of the CDR3 is 15 residues. CDR3 bases: TGCGCCAGCAGCCGCCATGGGGAGAGCTCCTACGAGCAGTACTTC. Its translation is CASSRHGESSYEQYF.

The rearrangement joins TRBV6-5 to TRBJ1-1, with D unresolved. The length of the CDR3 is 10 residues. V lost 10 bases and J 4 bases, leaving 7 bases between the germline ends. Germline-derived CDR1 and CDR2 are MNHEY and SVGAGI. This chain's CDR3 is CATAVTEAFF. In nucleotides, the CDR3 is TGTGCCACCGCGGTCACTGAAGCTTTCTTT.

The chain uses TRBV13 and TRBJ2-5; TRBD2 is a possible D gene (5 bases). V was shortened by 4 bases and J by 2 bases, with 14 bases between the two germline ends. The CDR3 has 15 residues. CDR1 is PRHDT and CDR2 is FYEKMQ in the germline V gene (reference sequence). CDR3: CASSSLDRTQETQYF. The CDR3, as DNA: TGTGCCAGCAGCTCGTTGGACCGGACTCAAGAGACCCAGTACTTC.

The chain links TRBV10-3 to TRBJ2-3, with 8 bases fitting TRBD2. This CDR3 has 15 amino acids. Germline V gene data show CDR1 as ENHRY and CDR2 as SYGVKD. J was trimmed by 4 bases and V by 2 bases; bases with no gene match: 5. This CDR3 is CAISEISGAADTQYF. As DNA, the CDR3 is TGTGCCATCAGTGAGATTAGCGGGGCCGCAGATACGCAGTATTTT.

This chain's CDR3 is CASSASGGYTF. In DNA form, the CDR3 reads TGTGCCAGCAGTGCCAGCGGGGGCTACACCTTC. The chain uses TRBV2 and TRBJ1-2; the D is unclear. CDR3 length equals 11 residues. Per germline, CDR1 SNHLY and CDR2 FYNNEI. V was pared by 4 bases and J by 8 bases, with 8 bases between.

This chain links TRBV15 with TRBJ1-4; 8 positions agree with TRBD1. Looked up from germline, CDR1 is LNHNV and CDR2 is YYDKDF (reference sequence). J lost 2 bases, V lost 1 base, and 3 bases had no gene match. The CDR3 is 16 residues long. CDR3 bases: TGTGCCACCAGCAGAGGATCAGGGGGCACTAATGAAAAACTGTTTTTT. Residues: CATSRGSGGTNEKLFF.

V gene TRBV10-3 combines with J gene TRBJ1-6; D possibly corresponds to TRBD1 (5 bases). Per the germline V gene, CDR1 is ENHRY and CDR2 is SYGVKD. This CDR3 spans 15 amino acids. V lost 6 bases and J 8 bases, leaving 17 bases between the germline ends. The CDR3 sequence is CAIRISDISDSPLHF. The DNA for the CDR3 is TGTGCCATCAGAATCTCGGACATCTCGGATTCACCCCTCCACTTT.

V usage is TRBV5-6 and J usage is TRBJ2-4; tentative D call: TRBD2 (6 bases). Trimming left V 0 bases short and J 8 bases short, with 12 bases between. This CDR3 is 14 amino acids long. CDR1 SGHDT and CDR2 YYEEEE come from the germline V gene. CDR3 sequence: CASSLVAGGDIQYF. CDR3 coding DNA: TGTGCCAGCAGCTTGGTGGCAGGAGGGGACATTCAGTACTTC.

V gene TRBV19 combines with J gene TRBJ2-1; 9 bases fit TRBD2. Per the germline V gene, CDR1 is LNHDA and CDR2 is SQIVND (reference sequence). The V segment lost 0 bases and the J segment 16 bases; nucleotides outside the gene matches: 7. The CDR3 extends over 13 amino acids. The CDR3 DNA reads TGTGCCAGTAGTATAGATCTCGCGGGGGGGCGATTCTTC. Amino acid sequence: CASSIDLAGGRFF.

The CDR3 reads CASSTRPQGTGELFF. The DNA of the CDR3 is TGTGCCAGTAGTACTCGGCCACAGGGCACCGGGGAGCTGTTTTTT. The chain combines TRBV19 with TRBJ2-2; a possible D gene is TRBD1 (6 bases). Germline V gene data show CDR1 as LNHDA and CDR2 as SQIVND (reference sequence). The length of the CDR3 is 15 residues. Trimming shortened V by 4 bases and J by 4 bases, and 13 bases separated the two germline ends.

This clone has just one count. The chain links TRBV3-1 (or the pseudogene TRBV3-2) to TRBJ2-7; D unresolved. This CDR3 contains 13 residues. V dropped 2 bases and J dropped 0 bases, with 5 bases sitting between them. CDR1 LGHDT and CDR2 YNNKEL come from the germline V gene (reference sequence). The CDR3 is CASSQQASYEQYF. The CDR3 DNA is TGTGCCAGCAGCCAACAGGCCTCCTACGAGCAGTACTTC.

This clone was detected only once. The gene calls are TRBV29-1 and TRBJ2-3; D might be TRBD2 (6 bases). The V and J ends lost 2 bases and 0 bases respectively, with 18 bases between them. CDR1 and CDR2 from the germline V gene are SQVTM and ANQGSEA. The CDR3 is 17 amino acids. The CDR3 reads CSVENLRGLGSTDTQYF. The CDR3 bases are TGCAGCGTTGAAAATTTACGGGGGTTGGGGAGCACAGATACGCAGTATTTT.

The J gene is TRBJ1-5, the V gene TRBV7-2, with D uncertain. The germline V gene encodes CDR1 SGHTA and CDR2 FQGNSA. The CDR3 is 13 residues long. V lost 1 base, J lost 5 bases, and 6 bases lay in between. The CDR3 DNA sequence: TGTGCCAGCAGCTTAGGAGGCGATCAGCCCCAGCATTTT. This gives the protein CASSLGGDQPQHF.

V is TRBV27 and J is TRBJ2-5, with 7 positions matching TRBD1. J lost 3 bases, V lost 6 bases, and 7 bases had no gene match. Germline V CDR1 and CDR2: MNHEY, SMNVEV (reference sequence). This CDR3 region has 14 residues. This chain's CDR3 is CASRMGTEKETQYF. DNA of the CDR3: TGTGCCAGCAGAATGGGGACAGAAAAAGAGACCCAGTACTTC.

This chain links TRBV6-5 with TRBJ2-7, with a weak D call TRBD1 (5 bases). The CDR3 spans 11 residues. Per germline, CDR1 MNHEY and CDR2 SVGAGI. V lost 7 bases and J 5 bases, leaving 9 bases between the germline ends. CDR3 nucleotide sequence: TGTGCCAGCACTAGGGGTAACGAGCAGTACTTC. Translation gives CASTRGNEQYF.

This sequence joins TRBV10-1 and TRBJ2-3, with TRBD2 matching 13 bases. J gave up 3 bases and V 0 bases, and 3 bases lay outside the gene matches. From germline, CDR1 is WNHNN and CDR2 SYGVQD (reference sequence). This CDR3 region has 17 residues. CDR3 region: CASSESTSGGITDTQYF. The CDR3 nucleotides read TGCGCCAGCAGTGAGTCGACTAGCGGGGGGATAACAGATACGCAGTATTTT.

The V gene is TRBV7-3, the J gene TRBJ1-1; TRBD1 aligns across 7 bases. With V trimmed by 4 bases and J by 5 bases, 7 bases remained unmatched. The CDR3 consists of 14 residues. Germline V gene data show CDR1 as SGHTA and CDR2 as FQGTGA. CDR3 protein: CASSSQGWNTEAFF. Written as DNA, the CDR3 is TGTGCCAGCAGCTCACAGGGGTGGAATACTGAAGCTTTCTTT. Full variable domain (missing parts from reference TRBV7-3 and TRBJ1-1): GAGVSQTPSNKVTEKGKYVELRCDPISGHTALYWYRQSLGQGPEFLIYFQGTGAADDSGLPNDRFFAVRPEGSVSTLKIQRTERGDSAVYLCASSSQGWNTEAFFGQGTRLTVV.

This clone was counted only a few times. The chain is built from TRBV10-3 and TRBJ2-1; TRBD2 aligns across 7 bases. Per germline, CDR1 ENHRY and CDR2 SYGVKD. The CDR3 is 16 amino acids. V was pared by 0 bases and J by 1 base, with 3 bases of the junction left unmatched. The CDR3 sequence: CAISESPAGSYNEQFF. The DNA of the CDR3 is TGTGCCATCAGTGAGTCACCAGCGGGGTCCTACAATGAGCAGTTCTTC.

V is TRBV24-1 and J is TRBJ2-2; tentative D call: TRBD1 (6 bases). The CDR3 is 12 amino acids. Between the trimmed V and J ends, which lost 9 bases and 3 bases, there was a span of 7 bases. Germline V gene sequence: CDR1 KGHDR, CDR2 SFDVKD. The CDR3 sequence: CATQGYTGELFF. Here the CDR3 DNA reads TGTGCCACCCAGGGGTACACCGGGGAGCTGTTTTTT.

In this sample, this clone turned up once. The V gene is TRBV18, the J gene TRBJ1-5; 9 nucleotides agree with TRBD1. The J segment lost 2 bases and the V segment lost 2 bases, leaving 16 bases of the junction unmatched. CDR3 length: 20 residues. Germline lookup yields CDR1 KGHSH and CDR2 LQKENI. The CDR3 sequence: CASSPTVSEYRGHRNQPQHF. The DNA of the CDR3 is TGTGCCAGCTCACCAACCGTCTCAGAATACAGGGGGCATCGCAATCAGCCCCAGCATTTT.

The chain is built from TRBV7-8 and TRBJ2-3; D is unresolved. The ends were cut back, 2 bases at V and 5 bases at J, with 23 bases in the middle. There are 18 residues in the CDR3. CDR1 is SGHVS and CDR2 is FQNEAQ in the germline V gene. The CDR3 nucleotides are TGTGCCAGCAGCTTAATGAGGCAAATGGCCCCCCGGCGAGATACGCAGTATTTT. Its translation: CASSLMRQMAPRRDTQYF.

The chain has TRBV15 and TRBJ2-3; D not certain. The V and J ends lost 0 bases and 6 bases respectively, with 7 bases between them. CDR3 length equals 13 residues. The germline gives CDR1 LNHNV, CDR2 YYDKDF (reference sequence). The CDR3 DNA sequence: TGTGCCACCAGCAGAGACCCCAGGGATACGCAGTATTTT. It codes for CATSRDPRDTQYF.